This TCR beta chain emerged from a study of technical replicates of blood from several donors. Produced via immunoSEQ multiplex PCR; TCRdb's table is partial and in-frame only. Altogether about 83,000 clones are present, around 90% being singletons, with the ten largest covering approximately 0.25%. The CDR3 sequence is 15 residues long. The ends were cut back, 2 bases at V and 3 bases at J, with 12 bases in the middle. Per the germline V gene, CDR1 is SGHDT and CDR2 is YYEEEE. Sequencing was carried out using T cells isolated from PBMCs. The chain is built from TRBV5-6 and TRBJ2-1, with D tentatively TRBD2 (6 bases). The receptor's source is a human donor in good health. DNA of the CDR3: TGTGCCAGCAGCTTTGCCGGGACTGTCTACAATGAGCAGTTCTTC. Amino acid sequence: CASSFAGTVYNEQFF. The full variable domain, with the rest looked up from reference TRBV5-6 and TRBJ2-1, is DAGVTQSPTHLIKTRGQQVTLRCSPKSGHDTVSWYQQALGQGPQFIFQYYEEEERQRGNFPDRFSGHQFPNYSSELNVNALLLGDSALYLCASSFAGTVYNEQFFGPGTRLTVL.